The 19 T cell receptor beta chains below come from one sample, sequenced in a study of cytomegalovirus exposure and HLA in healthy donors (dated by TCRdb to 2016 to 2017). Library generation was performed with the immunoSEQ multiplex PCR assay. For the multiplex PCR, a mixture combining 60 forward primers for TCR Vbeta segments and 13 reverse primers for TCR Jbeta segments was used. TCRdb retrieved this table from immuneACCESS and kept in-frame rearrangements only. Not all clones are present; in checked studies, unresolved V genes account for under half, and no reason is known for the remainder. The table for this sample lists 120,000 or so clones; 80% to 90% of them were counted only once. Of the sample, roughly 3.5% is held by the ten largest clones. The sequenced material came from PBMCs. These receptor sequences come from a woman aged 40 to 50 in good health and CMV-seropositive.

For this clone: This sample also contains other DNA sequences that code for the same CDR3. The chain is built from TRBV27 and TRBJ1-4, with 7 bases that match TRBD1. V was clipped by 4 bases and J by 7 bases; unmatched bases: 3. The CDR3 totals 13 residues. The germline CDR1 and CDR2 sequences are MNHEY and SMNVEV (reference sequence). The CDR3 sequence is CASSSQGGEKLFF. The DNA of the CDR3 is TGTGCCAGCAGTTCCCAGGGGGGTGAAAAACTGTTTTTT.

The chain recombines TRBV4-2 with TRBJ1-2; D call uncertain. The CDR3 extends over 15 amino acids. The ends were cut back, 0 bases at V and 4 bases at J, with 12 bases in the middle. Germline V lookup: CDR1 LGHNA, CDR2 YNFKEQ. CDR3 nucleotide sequence: TGTGCCAGCAGCCAAGATTATAATAGCGCCTATGGCTACACCTTC. This sequence encodes CASSQDYNSAYGYTF.

V and J are TRBV5-4 and TRBJ2-2, with 10 bases aligning to TRBD2. The CDR3 has 18 residues. Per the germline V gene, CDR1 is SGHNT and CDR2 is YYREEE (reference sequence). J was trimmed by 4 bases and V by 0 bases; bases with no gene match: 9. The chain's CDR3 is CASSLGGVASGSTGELFF. CDR3 DNA sequence: TGTGCCAGCAGCTTGGGGGGTGTGGCTAGCGGGAGCACCGGGGAGCTGTTTTTT.

V and J are TRBV19 and TRBJ1-2; 7 bases agree with TRBD1. This CDR3 is 14 amino acids long. With V trimmed by 1 base and J by 7 bases, 6 bases remained unmatched. The germline V gene encodes CDR1 LNHDA and CDR2 SQIVND (reference sequence). The CDR3 sequence is CASSIAPGQSGYTF. CDR3 sequence (DNA): TGTGCCAGTAGTATAGCCCCGGGACAGAGTGGCTACACCTTC.

The genes are TRBV13 and TRBJ1-2; a weak D match, TRBD1 (5 bases). The CDR3 sequence is 14 residues long. Trimming removed 2 bases at V and 4 bases at J, with 11 bases between. Germline V gives CDR1 PRHDT, CDR2 FYEKMQ (reference sequence). The CDR3 DNA reads TGTGCCAGCAGCTTAAGGGGTGGACCCTATGGCTACACCTTC. Translating gives CASSLRGGPYGYTF.

The chain carries TRBV6-5 and TRBJ1-2; TRBD1 matches 7 bases. Per germline, CDR1 MNHEY and CDR2 SVGAGI. After removal of 4 bases from V and 3 bases from J, the junction contained 8 bases not matched to a gene. The CDR3 is 15 residues long. The CDR3 DNA reads TGTGCCAGCAGTTTAGCGGGACAGTTGGACTATGGCTACACCTTC. This codes for CASSLAGQLDYGYTF.

This chain connects TRBV25-1 to TRBJ2-2; tentative D call: TRBD2 (6 bases). CDR3 length: 13 amino acids. CDR1 is MGHDK and CDR2 is SYGVNS in the germline V gene. Trimming took 6 bases from V and 4 from J, leaving 9 bases between them. The CDR3 sequence is CASRGGITGELFF. CDR3 sequence (DNA): TGTGCCAGCAGGGGCGGGATCACCGGGGAGCTGTTTTTT. The whole variable domain, remainder taken from reference TRBV25-1 and TRBJ2-2, is EADIYQTPRYLVIGTGKKITLECSQTMGHDKMYWYQQDPGMELHLIHYSYGVNSTEKGDLSSESTVSRIRTEHFPLTLESARPSHTSQYLCASRGGITGELFFGEGSRLTVL.

The chain has TRBV6-1 and TRBJ2-7; the match to TRBD2 covers 7 bases. CDR3 size: 15 residues. The junction had 10 bases not matched to a gene; V was cut back by 6 bases and J by 2 bases. The germline V gene encodes CDR1 MNHNS and CDR2 SASEGT. The CDR3 nucleotides read TGTGCCAGCAGAGATAGACTAGCTGGGCCCTACGAGCAGTACTTC. Translated, it gives CASRDRLAGPYEQYF.

The chain employs TRBV28 and TRBJ1-3, with D perhaps matching TRBD1 (5 bases). With 7 bases removed from V and 4 bases from J, the gap between germline ends came to 14 bases. The length of the CDR3 is 14 residues. CDR1 is MDHEN and CDR2 is SYDVKM in the germline V gene. In DNA form, the CDR3 reads TGTGCCAGCATGGGCAGGGCCGTAGGAAACACCATATATTTT. Translating gives CASMGRAVGNTIYF.

The V gene is TRBV5-8, the J gene TRBJ2-5; a weak D match, TRBD2 (6 bases). From germline, CDR1 is SGHTS and CDR2 YDEGEE. V was shortened by 4 bases and J by 8 bases, with 15 bases between the two germline ends. The CDR3 spans 13 residues. Here the CDR3 reads CASSPGDLSTQYF. In DNA, the CDR3 is TGTGCCAGCAGCCCCGGGGACTTATCTACCCAGTACTTC.

V usage is TRBV6-1 and J usage is TRBJ1-2; TRBD1 matches at 7 bases. Trimming at V came to 5 bases and at J to 7 bases, leaving 13 bases not matched to a gene. The germline gives CDR1 MNHNS, CDR2 SASEGT. The CDR3 is 15 amino acids. CDR3 nucleotide sequence: TGTGCCAGCAGTCCCATCATTCGACAGGGTGGTGGCTACACCTTC. It encodes CASSPIIRQGGGYTF.

This chain links TRBV7-9 with TRBJ2-3, with 7 bases lining up with TRBD1. Trimming at V came to 8 bases and at J to 0 bases, leaving 11 bases not matched to a gene. This CDR3 has 16 residues. Germline V CDR1 and CDR2: SEHNR, FQNEAQ (reference sequence). The CDR3 coding sequence is TGTGCCAGCTTGGCATTGGGACAGATTAGCACAGATACGCAGTATTTT. Residues: CASLALGQISTDTQYF.

V usage is TRBV14 and J usage is TRBJ2-1; D perhaps matches TRBD1 (6 bases). The CDR3 sequence is 16 residues long. V was pared by 4 bases and J by 5 bases, with 18 bases between. Per the germline V gene, CDR1 is SGHDN and CDR2 is FVKESK. The CDR3 DNA sequence: TGTGCCAGCAGCCTAAGAACCGGGACACACCACAATGAGCAGTTCTTC. Translating gives CASSLRTGTHHNEQFF. The complete variable domain, with remaining parts taken from reference TRBV14 and TRBJ2-1, reads EAGVTQFPSHSVIEKGQTVTLRCDPISGHDNLYWYRRVMGKEIKFLLHFVKESKQDESGMPNNRFLAERTGGTYSTLKVQPAELEDSGVYFCASSLRTGTHHNEQFFGPGTRLTVL.

The rearrangement joins TRBV30 to TRBJ2-5, with TRBD2 as a possible D gene (6 bases). V shed 3 bases and J shed 11 bases, with 19 bases lying between them. This CDR3 comprises 13 residues. CDR1 and CDR2 from the germline V gene are GTSNPN and SVGIG (reference sequence). The CDR3 loop is CAWRTRETGEQYF. The CDR3 coding sequence is TGTGCCTGGAGAACTAGAGAAACGGGGGAGCAGTACTTC.

For this clone: The junction differs from germline at one of its ends, possibly a read error. The genes are TRBV28 and TRBJ2-7; 14 nucleotides align to TRBD2. The CDR3 is 16 residues long. CDR1 is MDHEN, CDR2 SYDVKM, per germline. The CDR3 sequence: CAGSPGTSGSPYEQYF. In DNA, the CDR3 is TGTGCCGGCAGCCCCGGGACTAGCGGGAGCCCCTACGAGCAGTACTTC. The variable domain in full, completed from reference TRBV28 and TRBJ2-7, reads DVKVTQSSRYLVKRTGEKVFLECVQDMDHENMFWYRQDPGLGLRLIYFSYDVKMKEKGDIPEGYSVSREKKERFSLILESASTNQTSMYLCAGSPGTSGSPYEQYFGPGTRLTVT.

The chain employs TRBV6-1 and TRBJ1-5; D might be TRBD1 (5 bases). CDR1 and CDR2 from the germline V gene are MNHNS and SASEGT. Trimming removed 4 bases at V and 6 bases at J, with 19 bases between. This CDR3 contains 16 residues. In nucleotides, the CDR3 is TGTGCCAGCAGTGGCCCGTCGGCGGCAGGGTTTCAGCCCCAGCATTTT. Translating gives CASSGPSAAGFQPQHF.

The chain combines TRBV10-1 with TRBJ2-7; perhaps TRBD2 as D (6 bases). The CDR3 length is 14 residues. The germline CDR1 and CDR2 sequences are WNHNN and SYGVQD (reference sequence). Deletions cut 0 bases from V and 7 bases from J, with 13 bases between. In DNA, the CDR3 is TGCGCCAGCAGTGAGTCTGGGACTCTCAGAGAGCAGTACTTC. Encoded protein: CASSESGTLREQYF.

This clone was detected a few times. The chain employs TRBV28 and TRBJ1-2; 8 positions match TRBD1. Trimming cost V 7 bases and J 8 bases; bases outside gene matches: 9. Germline CDR1 MDHEN, CDR2 SYDVKM. The CDR3 is 13 amino acids. CDR3 sequence: CASTSTGVKGYTF. The CDR3 DNA reads as TGTGCCAGCACCTCGACAGGGGTGAAGGGCTACACCTTC.

The V and J genes are TRBV28 and TRBJ1-1, with no clear D. This CDR3 is built from 14 residues. Germline V CDR1 and CDR2: MDHEN, SYDVKM. V shed 6 bases and J shed 1 base, with 12 bases lying between them. The CDR3 loop is CASSPDQANTEAFF. CDR3 coding DNA: TGTGCCAGCAGCCCGGATCAGGCGAACACTGAAGCTTTCTTT.